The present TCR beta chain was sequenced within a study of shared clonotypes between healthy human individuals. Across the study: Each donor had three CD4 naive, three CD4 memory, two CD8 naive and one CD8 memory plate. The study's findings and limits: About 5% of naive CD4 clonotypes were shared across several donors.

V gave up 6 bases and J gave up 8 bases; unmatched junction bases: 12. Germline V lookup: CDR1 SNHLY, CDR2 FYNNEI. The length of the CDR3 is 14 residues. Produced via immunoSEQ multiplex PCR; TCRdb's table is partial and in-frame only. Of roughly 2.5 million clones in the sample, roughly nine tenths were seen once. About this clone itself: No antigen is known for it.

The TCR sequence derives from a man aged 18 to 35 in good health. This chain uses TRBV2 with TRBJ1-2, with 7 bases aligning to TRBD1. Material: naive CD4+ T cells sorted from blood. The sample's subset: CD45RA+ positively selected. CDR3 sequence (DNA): TGTGCCAGCAGACCGGGGACAGCCGATAGGGGCTACACCTTC. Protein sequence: CASRPGTADRGYTF.